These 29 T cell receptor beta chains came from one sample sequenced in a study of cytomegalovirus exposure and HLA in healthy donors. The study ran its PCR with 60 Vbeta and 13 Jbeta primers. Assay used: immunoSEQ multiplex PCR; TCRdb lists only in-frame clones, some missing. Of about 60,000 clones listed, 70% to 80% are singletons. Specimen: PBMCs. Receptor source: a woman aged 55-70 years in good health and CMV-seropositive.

CDR3 sequence: CASSFLRGGTGELFF. Here the CDR3 DNA reads TGTGCCAGCAGCTTTTTGAGGGGGGGCACCGGGGAGCTGTTTTTT. This chain connects TRBV7-6 to TRBJ2-2; tentatively, D is TRBD2 (7 bases). This CDR3 spans 15 amino acids. V lost 3 bases and J lost 4, with 12 bases in between. Germline V CDR1 and CDR2: SGHVS, FNYEAQ.

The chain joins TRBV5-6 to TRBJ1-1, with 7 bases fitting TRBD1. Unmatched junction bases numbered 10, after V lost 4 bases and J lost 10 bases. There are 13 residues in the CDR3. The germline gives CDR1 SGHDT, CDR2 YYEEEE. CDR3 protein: CASSANRQGAAFF. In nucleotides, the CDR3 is TGTGCCAGCAGCGCAAACCGACAGGGCGCAGCTTTCTTT.

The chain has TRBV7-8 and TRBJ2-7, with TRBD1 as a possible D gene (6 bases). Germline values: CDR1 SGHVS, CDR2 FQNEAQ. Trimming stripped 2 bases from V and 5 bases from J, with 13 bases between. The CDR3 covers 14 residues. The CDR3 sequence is CASSLIAGDDEQYF. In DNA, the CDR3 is TGTGCCAGCAGCTTAATAGCAGGGGACGACGAGCAGTACTTC.

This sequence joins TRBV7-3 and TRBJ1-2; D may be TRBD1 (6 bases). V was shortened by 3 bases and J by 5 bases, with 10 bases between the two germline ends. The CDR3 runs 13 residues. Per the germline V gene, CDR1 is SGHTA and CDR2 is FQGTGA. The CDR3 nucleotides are TGTGCCAGCAGCTTGGAAGGACAGTATGGCTACACCTTC. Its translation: CASSLEGQYGYTF.

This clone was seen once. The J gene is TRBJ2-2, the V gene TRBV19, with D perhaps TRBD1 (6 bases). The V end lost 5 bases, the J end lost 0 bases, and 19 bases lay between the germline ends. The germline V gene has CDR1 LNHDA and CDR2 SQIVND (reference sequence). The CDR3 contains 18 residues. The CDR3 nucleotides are TGTGCCAGTAGTCCACCGGGACACGTATCTGCGAACACCGGGGAGCTGTTTTTT. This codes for CASSPPGHVSANTGELFF.

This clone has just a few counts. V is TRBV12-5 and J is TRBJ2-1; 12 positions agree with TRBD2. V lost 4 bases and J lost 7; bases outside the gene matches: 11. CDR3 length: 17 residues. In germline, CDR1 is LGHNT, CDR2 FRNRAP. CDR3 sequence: CASGWELAGGRRNEQFF. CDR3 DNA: TGTGCTAGTGGTTGGGAACTAGCGGGGGGTAGGAGAAATGAGCAGTTCTTC.

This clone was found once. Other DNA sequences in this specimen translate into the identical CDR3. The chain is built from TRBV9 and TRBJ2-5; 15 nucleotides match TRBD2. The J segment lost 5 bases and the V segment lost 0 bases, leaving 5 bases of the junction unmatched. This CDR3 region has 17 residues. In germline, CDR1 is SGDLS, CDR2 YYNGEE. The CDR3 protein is CASSVGGTSGGLETQYF. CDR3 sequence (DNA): TGTGCCAGCAGCGTAGGGGGGACTAGCGGGGGGTTGGAGACCCAGTACTTC.

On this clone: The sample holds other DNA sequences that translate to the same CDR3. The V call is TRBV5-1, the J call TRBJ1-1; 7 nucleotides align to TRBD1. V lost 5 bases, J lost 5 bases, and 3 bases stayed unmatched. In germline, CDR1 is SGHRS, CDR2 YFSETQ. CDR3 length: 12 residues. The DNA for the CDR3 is TGCGCCAGCAGAAGGGGACAGACTGAAGCTTTCTTT. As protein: CASRRGQTEAFF. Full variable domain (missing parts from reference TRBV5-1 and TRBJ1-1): KAGVTQTPRYLIKTRGQQVTLSCSPISGHRSVSWYQQTPGQGLQFLFEYFSETQRNKGNFPGRFSGRQFSNSRSEMNVSTLELGDSALYLCASRRGQTEAFFGQGTRLTVV.

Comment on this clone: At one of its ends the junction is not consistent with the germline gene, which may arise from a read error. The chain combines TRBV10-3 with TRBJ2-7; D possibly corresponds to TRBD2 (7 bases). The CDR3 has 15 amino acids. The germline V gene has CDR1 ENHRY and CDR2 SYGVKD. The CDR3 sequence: CASSLSRGGLNEQYF. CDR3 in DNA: TGTGCCAGCAGTTTGTCGAGGGGGGGCCTCAACGAGCAGTACTTC.

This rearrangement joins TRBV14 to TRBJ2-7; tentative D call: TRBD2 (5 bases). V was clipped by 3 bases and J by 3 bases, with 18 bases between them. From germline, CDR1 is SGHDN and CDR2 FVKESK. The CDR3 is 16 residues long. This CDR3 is CASSHGSAHEGYEQYF. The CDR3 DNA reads TGTGCCAGCAGCCATGGTAGCGCCCACGAGGGCTACGAGCAGTACTTC.

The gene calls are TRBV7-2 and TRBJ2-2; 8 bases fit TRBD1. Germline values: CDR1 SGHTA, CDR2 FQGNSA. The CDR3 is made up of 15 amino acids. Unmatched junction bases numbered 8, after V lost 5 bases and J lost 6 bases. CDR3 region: CASSLYPTGAGELFF. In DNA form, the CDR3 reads TGTGCCAGCAGCCTATACCCGACAGGGGCCGGGGAGCTGTTTTTT.

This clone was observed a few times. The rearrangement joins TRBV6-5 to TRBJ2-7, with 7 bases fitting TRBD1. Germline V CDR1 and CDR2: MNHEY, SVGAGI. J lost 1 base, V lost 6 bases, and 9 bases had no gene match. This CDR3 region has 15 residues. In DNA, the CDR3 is TGTGCCAGCAGCCTCTATTCGACAGGGTCCTACGAGCAGTACTTC. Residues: CASSLYSTGSYEQYF.

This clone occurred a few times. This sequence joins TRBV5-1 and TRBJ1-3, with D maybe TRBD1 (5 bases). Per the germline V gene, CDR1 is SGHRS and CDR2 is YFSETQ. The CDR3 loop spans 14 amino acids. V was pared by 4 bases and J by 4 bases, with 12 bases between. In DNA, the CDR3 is TGCGCCAGCAGCGGCGGGACGAAGGGAAACACCATATATTTT. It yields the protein CASSGGTKGNTIYF. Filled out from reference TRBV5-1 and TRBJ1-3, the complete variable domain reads KAGVTQTPRYLIKTRGQQVTLSCSPISGHRSVSWYQQTPGQGLQFLFEYFSETQRNKGNFPGRFSGRQFSNSRSEMNVSTLELGDSALYLCASSGGTKGNTIYFGEGSWLTVV.

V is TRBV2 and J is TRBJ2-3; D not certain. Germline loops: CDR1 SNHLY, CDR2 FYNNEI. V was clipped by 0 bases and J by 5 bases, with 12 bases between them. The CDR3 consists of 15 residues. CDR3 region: CASSEANRLRDTQYF. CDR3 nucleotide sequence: TGTGCCAGCAGTGAAGCGAACCGGTTGAGAGATACGCAGTATTTT.

The CDR3 here is CAISENQAGQGMGKLFF. CDR3 sequence (DNA): TGTGCCATCAGTGAGAATCAAGCGGGACAGGGGATGGGGAAACTGTTTTTT. The chain recombines TRBV10-3 with TRBJ1-4; TRBD1 matches 10 bases. Germline assignment: CDR1 ENHRY and CDR2 SYGVKD. CDR3 length equals 17 residues. The V and J ends lost 2 bases and 11 bases, in that order; junction bases with no gene match: 14.

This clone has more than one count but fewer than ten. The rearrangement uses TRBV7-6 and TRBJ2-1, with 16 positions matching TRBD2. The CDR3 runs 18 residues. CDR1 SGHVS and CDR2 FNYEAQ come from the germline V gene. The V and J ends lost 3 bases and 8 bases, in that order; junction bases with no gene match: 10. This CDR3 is CASSLGLAGGGGRDEQFF. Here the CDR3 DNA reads TGTGCCAGCAGCTTGGGACTAGCGGGGGGGGGCGGTCGGGATGAGCAGTTCTTC.

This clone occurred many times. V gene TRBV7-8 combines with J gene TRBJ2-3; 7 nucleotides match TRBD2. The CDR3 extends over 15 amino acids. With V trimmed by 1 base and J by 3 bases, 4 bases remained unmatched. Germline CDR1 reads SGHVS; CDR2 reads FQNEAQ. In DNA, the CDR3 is TGTGCCAGCAGCTTAGGGAGCGGGGCTACAGATACGCAGTATTTT. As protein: CASSLGSGATDTQYF. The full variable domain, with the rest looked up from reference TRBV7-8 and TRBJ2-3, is GAGVSQSPRYKVAKRGQDVALRCDPISGHVSLFWYQQALGQGPEFLTYFQNEAQLDKSGLPSDRFFAERPEGSVSTLKIQRTQQEDSAVYLCASSLGSGATDTQYFGPGTRLTVL.

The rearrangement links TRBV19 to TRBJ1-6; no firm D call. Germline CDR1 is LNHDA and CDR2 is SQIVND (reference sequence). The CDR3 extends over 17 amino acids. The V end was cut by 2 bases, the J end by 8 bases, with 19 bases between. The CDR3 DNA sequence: TGTGCCAGTAGTATAAGTGGAGGTATGGGGTCGGATTCACCCCTCCACTTT. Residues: CASSISGGMGSDSPLHF.

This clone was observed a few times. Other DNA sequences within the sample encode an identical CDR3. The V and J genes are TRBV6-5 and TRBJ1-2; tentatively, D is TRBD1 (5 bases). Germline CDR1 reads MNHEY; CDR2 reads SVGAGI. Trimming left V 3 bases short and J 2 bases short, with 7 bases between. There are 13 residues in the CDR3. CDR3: CASSYDRNYGYTF. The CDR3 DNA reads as TGTGCCAGCAGTTATGACAGAAACTATGGCTACACCTTC.

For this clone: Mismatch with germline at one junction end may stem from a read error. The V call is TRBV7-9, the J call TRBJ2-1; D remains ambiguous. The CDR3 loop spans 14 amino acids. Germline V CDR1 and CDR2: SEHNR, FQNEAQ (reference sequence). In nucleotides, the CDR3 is TGTTCCAGCAGCTTACAGTCAGTCTACAATGAGCAGTTCTTC. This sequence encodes CSSSLQSVYNEQFF.

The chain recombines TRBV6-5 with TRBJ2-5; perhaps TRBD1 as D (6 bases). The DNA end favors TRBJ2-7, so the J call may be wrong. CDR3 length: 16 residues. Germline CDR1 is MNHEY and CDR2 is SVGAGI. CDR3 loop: CASSYGSPGVIYEQYF. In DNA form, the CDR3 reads TGTGCCAGCAGTTACGGTAGTCCAGGGGTGATCTACGAGCAGTACTTC.

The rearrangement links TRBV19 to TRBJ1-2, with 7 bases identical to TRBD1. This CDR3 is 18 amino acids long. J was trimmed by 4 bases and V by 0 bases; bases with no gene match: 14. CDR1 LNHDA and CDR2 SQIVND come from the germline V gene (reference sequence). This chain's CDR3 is CASSIDLGVQGDSYGYTF. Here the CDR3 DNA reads TGTGCCAGTAGTATAGATCTTGGAGTGCAGGGGGATAGCTATGGCTACACCTTC. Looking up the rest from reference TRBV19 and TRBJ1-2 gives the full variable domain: DGGITQSPKYLFRKEGQNVTLSCEQNLNHDAMYWYRQDPGQGLRLIYYSQIVNDFQKGDIAEGYSVSREKKESFPLTVTSAQKNPTAFYLCASSIDLGVQGDSYGYTFGSGTRLTVV.

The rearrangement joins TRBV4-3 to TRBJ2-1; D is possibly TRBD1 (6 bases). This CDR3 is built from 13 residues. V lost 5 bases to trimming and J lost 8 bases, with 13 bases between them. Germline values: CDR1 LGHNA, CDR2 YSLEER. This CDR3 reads CASSWFRGDEQFF. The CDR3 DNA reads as TGCGCCAGCAGCTGGTTCAGGGGAGATGAGCAGTTCTTC.

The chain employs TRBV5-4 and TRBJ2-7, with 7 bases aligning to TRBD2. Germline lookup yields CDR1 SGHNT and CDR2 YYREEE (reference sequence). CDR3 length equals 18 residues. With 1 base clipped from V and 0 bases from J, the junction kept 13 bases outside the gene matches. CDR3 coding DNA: TGTGCCAGCAGCTTGCAATTGGGGGGGTATAGGGGCTCCTACGAGCAGTACTTC. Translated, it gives CASSLQLGGYRGSYEQYF.

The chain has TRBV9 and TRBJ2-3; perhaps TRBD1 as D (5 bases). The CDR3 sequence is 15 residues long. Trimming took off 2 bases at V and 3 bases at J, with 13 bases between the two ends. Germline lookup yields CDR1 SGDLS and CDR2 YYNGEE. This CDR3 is CASSVGEQATDTQYF. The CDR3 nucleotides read TGTGCCAGCAGCGTTGGCGAACAGGCAACAGATACGCAGTATTTT.

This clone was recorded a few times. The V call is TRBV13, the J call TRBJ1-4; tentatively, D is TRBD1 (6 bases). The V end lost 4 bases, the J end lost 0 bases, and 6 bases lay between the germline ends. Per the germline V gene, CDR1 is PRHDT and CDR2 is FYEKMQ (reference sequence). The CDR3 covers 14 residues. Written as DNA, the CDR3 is TGTGCCAGCAGCTACAGGGCAACTAATGAAAAACTGTTTTTT. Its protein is CASSYRATNEKLFF.

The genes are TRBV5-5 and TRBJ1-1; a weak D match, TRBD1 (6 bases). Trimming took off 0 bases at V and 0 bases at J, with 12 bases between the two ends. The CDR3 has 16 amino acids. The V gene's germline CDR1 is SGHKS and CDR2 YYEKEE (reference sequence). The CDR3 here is CASSLGIGTLNTEAFF. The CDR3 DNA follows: TGTGCCAGCAGCTTGGGGATTGGGACACTGAACACTGAAGCTTTCTTT.

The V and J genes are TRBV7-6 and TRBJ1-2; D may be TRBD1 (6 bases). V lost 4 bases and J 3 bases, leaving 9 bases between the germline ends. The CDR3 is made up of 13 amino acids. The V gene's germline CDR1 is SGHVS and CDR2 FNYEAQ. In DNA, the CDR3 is TGTGCCAGCAGCTCAGGGGTAGACTATGGCTACACCTTC. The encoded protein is CASSSGVDYGYTF.

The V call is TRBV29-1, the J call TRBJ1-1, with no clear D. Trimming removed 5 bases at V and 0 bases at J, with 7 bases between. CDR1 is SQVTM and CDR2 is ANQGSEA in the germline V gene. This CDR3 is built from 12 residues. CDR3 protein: CSVIEMNTEAFF. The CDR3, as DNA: TGCAGCGTTATAGAGATGAACACTGAAGCTTTCTTT.